This T cell receptor beta chain is drawn from a study of T cell responses to AZD1222 COVID-19 vaccine (dated by TCRdb to 2020 to 2022). For context, the study as a whole: AZD1222 recipients given second doses at about 4 weeks or at about 12 weeks were pooled, since spike-specific TCR depth and breadth were not found to differ between the two schedules. TCR sequencing covered roughly 230 trial participants: 200 to 210 given two doses of AZD1222 and 26 given two doses of MenACWY control vaccine. Trial participants were enrolled by age into 18-55, 56-69 and 70-plus year subgroups, with about 150, 27 and 61 TCR-sequenced participants respectively. Paper-wide results and their limitations: Participants were mostly white British and included more females than males, and it was suggested by the authors that clonal diversity may have been underestimated. A significant rise in spike-specific TCR breadth and depth was observed after two AZD1222 doses relative to day 0 and relative to MenACWY recipients. Because no samples from the day 14 peak response were available, repertoires could be characterized only after the peak T cell response. In the small 56-69-year group, the increase in depth fell short of significance, most likely because of low power. Conclusions about previously exposed vaccinees are limited, since just five or six AZD1222 recipients were seropositive for SARS-CoV-2 at baseline. The vaccine-associated CD4 TCRs covered the entire spike protein, and the dominant responses fell in regions 160-218 and 743-854. Reportedly, close to half of the unique spike-specific TCRs recognized epitopes lying outside the regions that are mutated in the B.1.351 and B.1.1.7 variants.

V sheds 3 bases and J sheds 11 bases, leaving 10 bases between their ends. The CDR1 and CDR2 encoded by the germline V gene are ENHRY and SYGVKD. Spanning cysteine to phenylalanine, the CDR3 consists of 11 amino acids. Left in the record is the CDR3 DNA by itself, 33 bases read in frame from the first base. With respect to this clone: Its cognate antigen has yet to be identified. No qualities accompany the bases; no much larger clone lies one base away.

The time point label for this specimen denotes: baseline before first vaccination. Samples from vaccinated people were obtained from the UK trials COV001 and COV002, which included a single-blind randomized controlled phase 2/3 trial of AZD1222 (ChAdOx1 nCoV-19) in healthy adults. For TCRbeta chain sequencing, PBMC samples from trial participants were taken at day 0 and at day 28 after the second dose. The CDR3 regions of human TCRbeta chains were analyzed by immunosequencing. On the study's bioinformatics: TCRs in the repertoires were matched against a reference library of SARS-CoV-2-specific TCRs that had been generated with the MIRA antigen-specificity platform. Breadth was defined as the fraction of unique TCRs that were SARS-CoV-2-associated, and depth was defined as the fraction of total T cells that were SARS-CoV-2-associated. Using the MIRA data, each spike-specific TCR was mapped to the spike region that the TCR reacts to and placed in a CD4 or CD8 class. Log10-transformed breadth and depth values were compared by one-way ANOVA with Sidak's multiple comparisons tests. This immuneACCESS table, as held by TCRdb, lists in-frame sequences with V and J called but not all clones. Of the missing ones, under half trace to an unresolved V gene in checked studies; the others have no known cause. That table gives V, J and clone size, and the DNA gave D and trimming. The sample profile shows approximately 20,000 clones; around 82% of them were found once. The ten largest clones represent less than 50% of the sample.

The sequenced sample was peripheral blood, obtained on day 0 of AZD1222 vaccination. This receptor was obtained from an adult in good health. The chain links TRBV10-3 with TRBJ1-2; the D gene is perhaps TRBD1, on 6 matching bases. Here the CDR3 is given as CAISEGGGYTF. The DNA reads TGTGCCATCAGTGAAGGGGGAGGGTACACCTTC.